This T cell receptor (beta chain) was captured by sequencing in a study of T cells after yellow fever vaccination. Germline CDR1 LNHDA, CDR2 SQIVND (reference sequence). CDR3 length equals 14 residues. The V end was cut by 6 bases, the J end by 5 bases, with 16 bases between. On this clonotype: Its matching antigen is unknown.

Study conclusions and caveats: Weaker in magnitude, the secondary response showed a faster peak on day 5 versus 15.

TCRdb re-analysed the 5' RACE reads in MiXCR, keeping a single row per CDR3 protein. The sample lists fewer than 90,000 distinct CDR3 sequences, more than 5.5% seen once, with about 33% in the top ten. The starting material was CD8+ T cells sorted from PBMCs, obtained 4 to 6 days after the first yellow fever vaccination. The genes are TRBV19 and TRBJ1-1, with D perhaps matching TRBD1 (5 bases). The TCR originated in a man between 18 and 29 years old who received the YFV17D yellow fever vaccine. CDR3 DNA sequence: TGTGCCAGTAGCCTCACCCCAGGGAATACTGAAGCTTTCTTT. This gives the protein CASSLTPGNTEAFF.